The rows below give T cell receptor beta chains drawn from one sample of a study of blood T cell repertoires in COVID-19. Clones were sequenced by immunoSEQ multiplex PCR, and TCRdb holds only the in-frame ones, with some missing. The profile shows roughly 200,000 clones, roughly 90% of them singletons. The sequencing input was peripheral blood. The receptors here all came from a man aged 35 to 55 with acute or convalescent COVID-19. Both conserved end residues are part of each CDR3. The D gene is left open where the match is weak. Not every row has a clone size; where given, it reads once, few, many or a size class.

clone size	V gene	D gene	J gene	CDR3 DNA	CDR3 protein
NA	TRBV6-5	NA	TRBJ2-7	TGTGCCAGCAGTCAGAGCGGCGGGACTGGGGAGCAGTACTTC	CASSQSGGTGEQYF
once	TRBV19	NA	TRBJ2-1	TGTGCCAGCGCCGGAGATAGCGCGAGGAATGAGCAGTTCTTC	CASAGDSARNEQFF
once	TRBV7-7	TRBD1	TRBJ2-2	TGTGCTAGCAGCTTAGCAAGGACAGGTCACACCGGGGAGCTGTTTTTT	CASSLARTGHTGELFF
NA	TRBV6-2/TRBV6-3	TRBD2	TRBJ2-2	TGTGCCAGCAGTTGGGTAGCGGGGGGCCCGATCGGGGAGCTGTTTTTT	CASSWVAGGPIGELFF
NA	TRBV15	TRBD2	TRBJ2-5	TGTGCCACCAGCAGAGCGGGGGGGTCCCAAGAGACCCAGTACTTC	CATSRAGGSQETQYF
NA	TRBV19	TRBD1	TRBJ2-2	TGTGCCAGTAGTATAACGTCATGGACAGGGGCGAGCACCGGGGAGCTGTTTTTT	CASSITSWTGASTGELFF
once	TRBV7-2	TRBD1	TRBJ2-3	TGTGCCAGCAGCTTAGTGTCGACAGGGGTTGGGGCAGATACGCAGTATTTT	CASSLVSTGVGADTQYF
NA	TRBV6-5	TRBD1	TRBJ2-5	TGTGCCAGCAGTTACCCCGGGACAGATAACCAAGAGACCCAGTACTTC	CASSYPGTDNQETQYF
NA	TRBV6-5	TRBD1	TRBJ1-3	TGTGCCAGCAGAGTGGACAGGGTGTCAGGAAACACCATATATTTT	CASRVDRVSGNTIYF
NA	TRBV5-1	TRBD2	TRBJ2-2	TGCGCCAGCAGCTTATGGGGGGGACCCGGGGAGCTGTTTTTT	CASSLWGGPGELFF
NA	TRBV5-1	NA	TRBJ1-2	TGCGCCAGCAGCTTGTCGGGACAAGACTATGGCTACACCTTC	CASSLSGQDYGYTF
NA	TRBV30	TRBD1	TRBJ1-5	TGTGCCTGGAAAACCCGGGACAGAGGCAATCAGCCCCAGCATTTT	CAWKTRDRGNQPQHF
NA	TRBV4-3	TRBD2	TRBJ2-5	TGCGCCAGCAGCCAAGAACACTCTAGCGGTGAAGAGACCCAGTACTTC	CASSQEHSSGEETQYF
once	TRBV3-1/TRBV3-2	NA	TRBJ2-3	TGTGCCAGCAGCCAATACAGGACAGATACGCAGTATTTT	CASSQYRTDTQYF
few	TRBV3-1/TRBV3-2	NA	TRBJ1-5	TGTGCCAGCAGCCAAGGTGGGGGCCTTCATCAGCCCCAGCATTTT	CASSQGGGLHQPQHF
NA	TRBV5-8	NA	TRBJ1-2	TGTGCCAGCGGACTCCGCACAGCCGCTAACTATGGCTACACCTTC	CASGLRTAANYGYTF
NA	TRBV5-1	TRBD1	TRBJ2-7	TGCGCCAGCAGTTCAGGGGGTTCGGGCGAGCAGTACTTC	CASSSGGSGEQYF
NA	TRBV7-9	NA	TRBJ2-2	TGTGCCAGCAGCTTTTATCTCCCAGGGCAGGGGAACACCGGGGAGCTGTTTTTT	CASSFYLPGQGNTGELFF
NA	TRBV5-8	NA	TRBJ1-1	TGTGCCAGCAGCCTCGGAGAAATGAACACTGAAGCTTTCTTT	CASSLGEMNTEAFF
NA	TRBV19	TRBD1	TRBJ1-6	TGTGCCAGTAGTATTAGGACAGGGGGGTCTTATTCACCCCTCCACTTT	CASSIRTGGSYSPLHF
NA	TRBV27	NA	TRBJ1-1	TGTGCCAGCAGTCCTCGGACAGATTTGCCAGGTGAAGCTTTCTTT	CASSPRTDLPGEAFF
once	TRBV6-9	TRBD1	TRBJ2-2	TGTGCCAGCAGTTACTTGGGACAGGGTTTAAACACCGGGGAGCTGTTTTTT	CASSYLGQGLNTGELFF
NA	TRBV5-1	NA	TRBJ2-3	TGCGCCAGCAGCTTCAGACCTCCCAAGGAGGCAGATACGCAGTATTTT	CASSFRPPKEADTQYF
NA	TRBV24-1	TRBD1	TRBJ2-1	TGTGCCACCAGTGAAGGGAACAGGGGGCACTACAATGAGCAGTTCTTC	CATSEGNRGHYNEQFF
NA	TRBV9	NA	TRBJ2-5	TGTGCCAGCAGCGTAGGACTTGACAGACAAGAGACCCAGTACTTC	CASSVGLDRQETQYF
NA	TRBV6-5	NA	TRBJ2-7	TGTGCCAGCAGCCGACAGATTTACTACGAGCAGTACTTC	CASSRQIYYEQYF
NA	TRBV2	NA	TRBJ2-4	TGTGCCAGCAGTGCTCAGGGAACGGGAGCCAAAAACATTCAGTACTTC	CASSAQGTGAKNIQYF
NA	TRBV5-6	NA	TRBJ1-4	TGTGCCAGCAGCTTGGGTCGGGGTACTAATGAAAAACTGTTTTTT	CASSLGRGTNEKLFF
NA	TRBV23-1	TRBD2	TRBJ2-5	TGCGCCAGCAGTCACACCGGACTAGCGGGGGGGGGAGAGACCCAGTACTTC	CASSHTGLAGGGETQYF
NA	TRBV6-6	NA	TRBJ2-1	TGTGCCAGCAGTTATAGACAGATCTACAATGAGCAGTTCTTC	CASSYRQIYNEQFF
NA	TRBV10-3	NA	TRBJ1-5	TGTGCCATCAGTGAAGTGTCGCGGGGGGAGCCCCAGCATTTT	CAISEVSRGEPQHF
NA	TRBV7-8	NA	TRBJ2-1	TGTGCCAGCAGCTTAAGGCAGGGCATGGCTGAGCAGTTCTTC	CASSLRQGMAEQFF
NA	TRBV11-3	TRBD2	TRBJ2-1	TGTGCCAGCAGCTTAGATTCGGCTAGCGGGGGGACATACAATGAGCAGTTCTTC	CASSLDSASGGTYNEQFF
once	TRBV10-2	NA	TRBJ2-7	TGCGCCAGCACTCACTCCAGGGGATACGAGCAGTACTTC	CASTHSRGYEQYF
few	TRBV28	TRBD2	TRBJ2-1	TGTGCCAGCAGTTTACAGCGGGGGGCATATGAGCAGTTCTTC	CASSLQRGAYEQFF
NA	TRBV19	NA	TRBJ1-6	TGTGCCAGTAGTAGGGGAGACCCGGGGGGAAATTCACCCCTCCACTTT	CASSRGDPGGNSPLHF
NA	TRBV7-7	TRBD2	TRBJ2-5	TGTGCCAGCAGCTTAGCCAGGCGGGGGGGCCAAGAGACCCAGTACTTC	CASSLARRGGQETQYF
NA	TRBV29-1	NA	TRBJ2-1	TGCAGCGTGAGGGCTGGGTCCTACAATGAGCAGTTCTTC	CSVRAGSYNEQFF
few	TRBV14	TRBD1	TRBJ1-3	TGTGCCAGCGACAACAGGGGAGGAAACACCATATATTTT	CASDNRGGNTIYF
once	TRBV29-1	NA	TRBJ1-2	TGCAGCGTTGGGAGGGTAGGGACTAACTATGGCTACACCTTC	CSVGRVGTNYGYTF
NA	TRBV3-1/TRBV3-2	NA	TRBJ2-7	TGTGCCAGCAGCCAGAACGCCGGGTCTCCCTACGAGCAGTACTTC	CASSQNAGSPYEQYF
NA	TRBV28	NA	TRBJ2-7	TGTGCCAGCAGTTTATCAGGGGCCGAGCAGTACTTC	CASSLSGAEQYF
NA	TRBV10-1	NA	TRBJ2-1	TGCGCCAGCTCCCGGGCGGACAGCTCCTACAATGAGCAGTTCTTC	CASSRADSSYNEQFF
NA	TRBV6-2/TRBV6-3	TRBD2	TRBJ2-5	TGTGCCAGCAGTTTCGGACTAGCGGGGGAAGGAGAGACCCAGTACTTC	CASSFGLAGEGETQYF